This T cell receptor (beta chain) was identified in a study of early T cells in non-severe SARS-CoV-2 infection. Germline V gene lookup returns CDR1 SGHTA and CDR2 FQGNSA. The CDR3 is 15 amino acids. V shed 4 bases and J shed 13 bases, with 20 bases lying between them. This clonotype was seen many times. Each CDR3 protein gets one entry after TCRdb re-called the 5' RACE reads with MiXCR. The table records some 38,000 distinct CDR3 sequences, around 6% of them present only once. This clonotype was obtained from an adult who was a healthcare worker with PCR-confirmed SARS-CoV-2 infection or an uninfected control (not recorded which). The chain recombines TRBV7-2 with TRBJ1-6; a weak D match, TRBD1 (5 bases). The starting material was whole blood, obtained at baseline. CDR3 nucleotides: TGTGCCAGCAGCTCCGCACGGGGCCAACGTCAGCCCCTCCACTTT. Translating gives CASSSARGQRQPLHF.